This TCR beta chain was obtained from a study of prognosis after radiotherapy for stage I lung cancer. Turning to the study itself: Between April 2018 and 2019, patients with stage I non-small cell lung cancer were enrolled. Distant metastases showed up in a few patients after radiotherapy, at a median of 7 months, while about 15 showed no significant progression. Overall study results and limits: Gene usage, both TRBV and TRBJ, reportedly differed between patients with metastases and patients without them.

Concerning this clonotype itself: Its antigen remains unidentified.

The V gene's germline CDR1 is LNHDA and CDR2 SQIVND (reference sequence). V lost 8 bases, J lost 0 bases, and 10 bases lay in between. The CDR3 consists of 13 residues. Around 6 milliliters of peripheral blood were drawn at each of two time points. From genomic DNA, two-round multiplex PCR was used to amplify TCR beta CDR3. Gene-specific TRBV and TRBJ primers were used in PCR round one. From the multiplex PCR reads, TCRdb called clonotypes with MiXCR, one entry per CDR3 protein. The sample contains over 15,000 distinct CDR3 sequences, around 41% of which appear only once. Sequencing was performed on PBMCs, taken before or after stereotactic body radiation therapy (not recorded which). The chain joins TRBV19 to TRBJ1-1; no clear D. The source of this sequence is a donor of 50 years or more with non-small cell lung cancer. The CDR3 region is CASSGTLNTEAFF. The CDR3 DNA reads TGTGCCAGTTCGGGCACCCTGAACACTGAAGCTTTCTTT. Variable domain in full (rest from reference TRBV19 and TRBJ1-1): DGGITQSPKYLFRKEGQNVTLSCEQNLNHDAMYWYRQDPGQGLRLIYYSQIVNDFQKGDIAEGYSVSREKKESFPLTVTSAQKNPTAFYLCASSGTLNTEAFFGQGTRLTVV.